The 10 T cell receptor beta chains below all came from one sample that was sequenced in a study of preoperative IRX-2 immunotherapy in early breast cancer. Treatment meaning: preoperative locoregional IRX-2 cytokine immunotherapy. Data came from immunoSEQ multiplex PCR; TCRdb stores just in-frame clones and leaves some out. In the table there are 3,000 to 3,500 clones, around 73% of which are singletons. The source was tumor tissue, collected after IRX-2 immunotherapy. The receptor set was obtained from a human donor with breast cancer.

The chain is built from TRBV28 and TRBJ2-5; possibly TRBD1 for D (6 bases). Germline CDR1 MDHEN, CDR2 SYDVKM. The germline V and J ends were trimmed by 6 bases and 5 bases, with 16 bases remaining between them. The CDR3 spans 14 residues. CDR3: CASRTGTSLETQYF. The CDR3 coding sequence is TGTGCCAGCAGAACCGGGACATCACTCGAGACCCAGTACTTC.

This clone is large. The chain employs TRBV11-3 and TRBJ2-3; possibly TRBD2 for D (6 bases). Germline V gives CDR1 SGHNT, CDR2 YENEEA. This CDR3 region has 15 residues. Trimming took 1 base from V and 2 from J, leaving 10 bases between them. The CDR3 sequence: CASSLGTILTDTQYF. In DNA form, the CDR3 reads TGTGCCAGCAGCTTAGGGACTATCCTCACAGATACGCAGTATTTT.

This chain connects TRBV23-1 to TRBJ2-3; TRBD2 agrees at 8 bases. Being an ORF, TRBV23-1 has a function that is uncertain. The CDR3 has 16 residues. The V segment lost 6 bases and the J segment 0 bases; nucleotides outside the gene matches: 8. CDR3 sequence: CASSQRSSGSTDTQYF. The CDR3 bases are TGCGCCAGCAGCCAACGTTCTAGCGGGAGCACAGATACGCAGTATTTT.

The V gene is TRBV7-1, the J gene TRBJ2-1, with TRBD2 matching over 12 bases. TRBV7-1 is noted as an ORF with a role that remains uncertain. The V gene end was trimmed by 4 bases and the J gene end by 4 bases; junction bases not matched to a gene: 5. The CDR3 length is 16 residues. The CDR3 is CASSWGLAGLYNEQFF. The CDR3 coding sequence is TGTGCCAGCAGCTGGGGACTAGCGGGTCTTTACAATGAGCAGTTCTTC.

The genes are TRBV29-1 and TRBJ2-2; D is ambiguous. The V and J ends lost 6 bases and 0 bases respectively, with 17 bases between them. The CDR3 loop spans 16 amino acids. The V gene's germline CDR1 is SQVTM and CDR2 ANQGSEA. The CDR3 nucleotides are TGCAGCGTCCACGACCCCGAGAGGACGAACACCGGGGAGCTGTTTTTT. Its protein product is CSVHDPERTNTGELFF.

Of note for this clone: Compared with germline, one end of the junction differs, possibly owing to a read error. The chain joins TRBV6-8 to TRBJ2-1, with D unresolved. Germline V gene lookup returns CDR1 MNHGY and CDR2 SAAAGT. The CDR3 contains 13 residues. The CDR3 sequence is CAISVGRDNEQFF. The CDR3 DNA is TGTGCCATCAGTGTTGGACGCGACAATGAGCAGTTCTTC.

The CDR3 loop reads CASSFYLGLAGRAKNIQYF. CDR3 DNA: TGTGCCAGCAGTTTCTACCTCGGACTAGCGGGAAGAGCCAAAAACATTCAGTACTTC. V usage is TRBV28 and J usage is TRBJ2-4, with TRBD2 matching 12 bases. The germline CDR1 and CDR2 sequences are MDHEN and SYDVKM. This CDR3 is 19 amino acids long. The V and J ends lost 3 bases and 0 bases, in that order; junction bases with no gene match: 9.

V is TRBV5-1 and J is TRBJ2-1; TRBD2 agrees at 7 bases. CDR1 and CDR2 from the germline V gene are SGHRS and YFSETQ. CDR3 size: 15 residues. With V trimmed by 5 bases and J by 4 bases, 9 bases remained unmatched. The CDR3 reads CASRPPGGRYNEQFF. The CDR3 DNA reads TGCGCCAGCAGGCCCCCGGGAGGAAGGTACAATGAGCAGTTCTTC.

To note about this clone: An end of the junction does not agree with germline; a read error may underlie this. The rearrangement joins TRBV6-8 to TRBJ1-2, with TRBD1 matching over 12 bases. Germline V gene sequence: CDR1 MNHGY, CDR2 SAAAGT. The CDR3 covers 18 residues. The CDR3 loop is CAISSTGTGGRRGYGYTF. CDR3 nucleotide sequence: TGTGCCATCAGTTCCACCGGGACAGGGGGCCGAAGGGGCTATGGCTACACCTTC.

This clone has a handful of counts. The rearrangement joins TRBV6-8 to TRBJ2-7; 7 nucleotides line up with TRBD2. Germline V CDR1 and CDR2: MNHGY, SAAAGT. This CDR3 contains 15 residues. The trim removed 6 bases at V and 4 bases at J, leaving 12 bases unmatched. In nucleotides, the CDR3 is TGTGCCAGCAGCCAGACTAGCTGGGGACGATACGAGCAGTACTTC. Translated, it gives CASSQTSWGRYEQYF.